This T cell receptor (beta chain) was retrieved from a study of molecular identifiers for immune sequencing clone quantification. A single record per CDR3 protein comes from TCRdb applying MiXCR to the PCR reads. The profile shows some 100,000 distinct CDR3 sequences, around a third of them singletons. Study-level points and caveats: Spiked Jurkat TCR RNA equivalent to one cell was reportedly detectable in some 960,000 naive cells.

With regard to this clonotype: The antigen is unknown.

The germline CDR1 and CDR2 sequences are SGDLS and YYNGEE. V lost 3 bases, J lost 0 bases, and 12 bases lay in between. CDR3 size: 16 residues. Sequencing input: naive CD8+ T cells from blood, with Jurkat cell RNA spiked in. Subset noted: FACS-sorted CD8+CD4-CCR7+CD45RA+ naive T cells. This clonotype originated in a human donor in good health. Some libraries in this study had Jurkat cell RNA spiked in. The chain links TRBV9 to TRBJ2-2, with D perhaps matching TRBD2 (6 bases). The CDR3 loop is CASSAHSGPNTGELFF. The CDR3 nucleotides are TGTGCCAGCAGCGCCCATAGCGGCCCGAACACCGGGGAGCTGTTTTTT.